This T cell receptor (beta chain) is from a study of blood T cell repertoires in COVID-19. Study at large: The United States, Italy and Spain supplied acute and convalescent COVID-19 samples.

Participants were aged roughly 18 to 100 years from around 24 US areas. Participant-given clinical history determined each cohort assignment. Resolution of symptoms, clearance, or two negative PCRs was present in recovered Cohort 3 donors. Germline V gene sequence: CDR1 MNHEY, CDR2 SMNVEV (reference sequence). After removal of 3 bases from V and 8 bases from J, the junction contained 5 bases not matched to a gene. The CDR3 is 15 residues long. Only in-frame clones appear in the TCRdb table, and some are missing; sequencing was by immunoSEQ multiplex PCR. The sample has 220,000 or so clones, 84% seen once.

The sample comprised PBMCs or T cells enriched from blood (not recorded which). V is TRBV27 and J is TRBJ2-1; 12 bases are a match to TRBD2. This clonotype originated in a woman between 35 and 50 years old who had recovered from COVID-19. The CDR3 region is CASSFLAGGLDEQFF. DNA of the CDR3: TGTGCCAGCAGTTTTCTAGCGGGAGGGTTGGATGAGCAGTTCTTC.